The 15 T cell receptor beta chains reported below all come from one sample, sequenced in a study of human T cells and chemical hapten exposure (dated by TCRdb to 2020 to 2022). What this sample's time point label stands for: patch test 3, about 24 weeks after DPC sensitization. Read against the paper, the sample's treatment or condition label means: therapeutic diphenylcyclopropenone sensitization with weekly scalp DPC. Receptor amplification or capture employed RACE. Instrument used: NextSeq 500. TCRdb ran its own pipeline on the public reads, namely fastp trimming at Q25 and MiXCR clone calling, and kept in-frame beta chains. All rows with the same CDR3 protein become a single entry with the most common DNA and genes. The sample table shows more than 100,000 distinct CDR3 sequences, and approximately 10% are seen once. The top ten clones comprise 2.4% of the sample. The sample consisted of whole blood, taken in connection with sensitization to the hapten diphenylcyclopropenone (DPC). Every receptor here comes from a woman aged 50 to 60 with alopecia areata. Some clones in this sample may be carry-over from other donors' samples.

The V and J genes are TRBV6-2 or TRBV6-3 and TRBJ2-3, with 9 bases lining up with TRBD1. V lost 8 bases and J lost 4; bases outside the gene matches: 7. Looked up from germline, CDR1 is MNHEY and CDR2 is SVGEGT. The CDR3 is 14 residues long. The CDR3 sequence: CASCTGGSADTQYF. CDR3 in DNA: TGTGCCAGCTGTACAGGGGGCTCCGCAGATACGCAGTATTTT.

The table lists this clonotype with many counts. The chain has TRBV6-5 and TRBJ1-3, with TRBD1 matching 8 bases. CDR1 and CDR2 (germline): MNHEY, SVGAGI. V lost 5 bases and J lost 0; bases outside the gene matches: 9. This CDR3 is 17 amino acids long. The CDR3 is CASSPRDRGRSGNTIYF. CDR3 DNA: TGTGCCAGCAGTCCCCGAGACAGGGGCCGCTCTGGAAACACCATATATTTT.

This clonotype was detected many times. The V gene is TRBV20-1, the J gene TRBJ2-3; 8 bases fit TRBD2. The CDR3 loop spans 14 amino acids. CDR1 DFQATT and CDR2 SNEGSKA come from the germline V gene (reference sequence). After removal of 3 bases from V and 0 bases from J, the junction contained 2 bases not matched to a gene. CDR3 bases: TGCAGTGCTAGCGGGGGGGCTAGCACAGATACGCAGTATTTT. Translating it yields CSASGGASTDTQYF.

This clonotype was seen repeatedly, ten times or more. The V and J genes are TRBV6-6 and TRBJ1-2; TRBD1 matches 11 bases. Per the germline V gene, CDR1 is MNHNY and CDR2 is SVGAGI (reference sequence). The CDR3 sequence is 16 residues long. V was pared by 0 bases and J by 8 bases, with 8 bases of the junction left unmatched. CDR3 loop: CASSYSTGTGGSGYTF. Written as DNA, the CDR3 is TGTGCCAGCAGTTACTCGACGGGGACAGGGGGGAGCGGCTACACCTTC.

This clonotype appeared a few times. The chain employs TRBV7-9 and TRBJ2-3, with D possibly being TRBD1 or TRBD2 (5 bases each). Trimming left V 5 bases short and J 9 bases short, with 12 bases between. The CDR3 sequence is 12 residues long. In germline, CDR1 is SEHNR, CDR2 FQNEAQ (reference sequence). The CDR3 coding sequence is TGTGCCAGCAGCCAACAGGAGGAAACGCAGTATTTT. This gives the protein CASSQQEETQYF.

This clonotype has a handful of counts. The chain couples TRBV7-4 to TRBJ1-6; 8 bases line up with TRBD1. Per germline, CDR1 SGHVT and CDR2 SQSDAQ. V was clipped by 4 bases and J by 10 bases; unmatched bases: 18. This CDR3 region has 18 residues. CDR3 residues: CASSSFTFFDRGESPLHF. CDR3 coding DNA: TGTGCCAGCAGCTCCTTTACCTTCTTCGACAGGGGAGAATCACCCCTCCACTTT.

This clonotype turned up a few times. The rearrangement joins TRBV7-9 to TRBJ2-3, with D perhaps TRBD1 (5 bases). The CDR3 sequence is 15 residues long. Per germline, CDR1 SEHNR and CDR2 FQNEAQ (reference sequence). The V end was cut by 5 bases, the J end by 4 bases, with 16 bases between. CDR3 DNA: TGTGCCAGCAGCCGAATAGCAGGGATCGCAGATACGCAGTATTTT. Amino acid sequence: CASSRIAGIADTQYF.

Many counts were recorded for this clonotype. This rearrangement joins TRBV11-2 to TRBJ2-1, with D perhaps TRBD1 or TRBD2 (5 bases each). The V end was cut by 2 bases, the J end by 8 bases, with 10 bases between. This CDR3 has 13 residues. CDR1 is SGHAT and CDR2 is FQNNGV in the germline V gene. The CDR3 region has the DNA TGTGCCAGCAGCTTATGGGGGTTTGATGAGCAGTTCTTC. It encodes CASSLWGFDEQFF.

This clonotype has a handful of counts. The chain links TRBV14 to TRBJ2-1, with D possibly matching TRBD1 (6 bases). CDR3 length: 13 residues. V gave up 4 bases and J gave up 8 bases, with 12 bases separating them. Germline V gene lookup returns CDR1 SGHDN and CDR2 FVKESK. CDR3 region: CASSRQQGHEQFF. The CDR3 DNA sequence: TGTGCCAGCAGCCGACAACAGGGCCATGAGCAGTTCTTC.

This clonotype has ten or more counts. This chain joins TRBV18 and TRBJ1-1; unclear D gene. Germline V lookup: CDR1 KGHSH, CDR2 LQKENI. V lost 2 bases, J lost 6 bases, and 10 bases lay in between. The CDR3 is made up of 13 amino acids. The CDR3 protein is CASSPDRAAEAFF. The CDR3 region has the DNA TGTGCCAGCTCACCAGATCGAGCGGCTGAAGCTTTCTTT.

This chain joins TRBV18 and TRBJ1-3; D gene unclear. Germline loops: CDR1 KGHSH, CDR2 LQKENI. The CDR3 is 13 residues long. Trimming took 6 bases from V and 8 from J, leaving 14 bases between them. The CDR3 sequence: CASSPPRIDTIYF. CDR3 bases: TGTGCCAGCTCGCCCCCCAGGATTGACACCATATATTTT.

The sample holds a few counts of this clonotype. The rearrangement joins TRBV7-2 to TRBJ2-5; maybe TRBD2 (6 bases). With 0 bases removed from V and 4 bases from J, the gap between germline ends came to 15 bases. Germline CDR1 reads SGHTA; CDR2 reads FQGNSA. The CDR3 covers 16 residues. Written as DNA, the CDR3 is TGTGCCAGCAGCTTAGCGGGACCCCGGAGGGGAGAGACCCAGTACTTC. Protein sequence: CASSLAGPRRGETQYF.

The genes are TRBV4-2 and TRBJ1-5; D is possibly TRBD1 (6 bases). Germline lookup yields CDR1 LGHNA and CDR2 YNFKEQ. The CDR3 runs to 15 residues. Trimming took off 5 bases at V and 0 bases at J, with 11 bases between the two ends. The chain's CDR3 is CASSTRQDSNQPQHF. CDR3 sequence (DNA): TGTGCCAGCAGCACACGACAGGATAGCAATCAGCCCCAGCATTTT.

This clonotype was detected ten times or more. The rearrangement links TRBV9 to TRBJ2-3, with 7 bases matching TRBD2. Germline V gene sequence: CDR1 SGDLS, CDR2 YYNGEE. Losses at the gene ends were 2 bases for V and 0 bases for J; bases not matched to a gene: 15. This CDR3 spans 19 amino acids. The CDR3 DNA reads TGTGCCAGCAGCGTCAGACACTCAACTAGCGCGACTAGCACAGATACGCAGTATTTT. This sequence encodes CASSVRHSTSATSTDTQYF.

The table lists this clonotype with many counts. The chain combines TRBV6-6 with TRBJ1-1, with D tentatively TRBD1 (5 bases). V lost 2 bases and J 4 bases, leaving 11 bases between the germline ends. The CDR3 is 14 residues long. Germline assignment: CDR1 MNHNY and CDR2 SVGAGI (reference sequence). The CDR3 nucleotides read TGTGCCAGCAGTTACGAGGGGCAGGGCACTGAAGCTTTCTTT. As protein: CASSYEGQGTEAFF.